This T cell receptor (beta chain) was documented in a study of blood T cell repertoires in COVID-19. Overall study: Donors in the United States, Italy and Spain gave samples during acute or convalescent COVID-19. T cells, B-cell-depleted T cells, or PBMCs supplied cDNA or gDNA.

CDR3 length: 16 residues. Germline V gene sequence: CDR1 KGHSH, CDR2 LQKENI. With 2 bases clipped from V and 1 base from J, the junction kept 7 bases outside the gene matches. Authors' processing steps: Amplifying reference gene primers gave estimates of nucleated cell counts. The protocol was immunoSEQ multiplex PCR, while the TCRdb copy is restricted to in-frame clones and leaves out a portion. V, J and clone size reflect that table, while D and trimming were determined from the DNA. The sample contains approximately 14,000 clones, roughly 80% of which appear only once. This TCR was sampled from a human donor in a cohort sampled during active COVID-19. V gene TRBV18 combines with J gene TRBJ2-7, with 8 bases aligning to TRBD2. What was sequenced was peripheral blood. CDR3 loop: CASSPAGGGRSYEQYF. CDR3 coding DNA: TGTGCCAGCTCACCAGCGGGGGGCGGGAGGTCCTACGAGCAGTACTTC.